This T cell receptor (beta chain) was obtained from a study of OX40 agonist ivuxolimab in advanced cancers. For the study at large: The patients got ivuxolimab, which is an agonistic anti-OX40 (CD134) antibody. Intravenous ivuxolimab was administered to patients every 2 weeks at 0.01 to 10 mg/kg.

There are 16 residues in the CDR3. Germline V gene data show CDR1 as LNHDA and CDR2 as SQIVND (reference sequence). Trimming removed 6 bases from V and 2 bases from J; junction bases left unmatched: 9. Assay: immunoSEQ multiplex PCR; the TCRdb copy retains only in-frame clones and omits some. The table lists roughly 58,000 clones, 80% to 85% of them singletons. Here the sequenced sample was CD4+ or CD8+ T cells sorted from blood, taken in a trial of the OX40 agonist ivuxolimab. This TCR was sampled from an adult with an advanced solid tumor such as melanoma, head and neck, liver or kidney cancer. The V gene is TRBV19, the J gene TRBJ2-7; TRBD1 agrees at 11 bases. In DNA form, the CDR3 reads TGTGCCAGTAGCGCTGTCCCGGGACAGGGGGCCTACGAGCAGTACTTC. Protein sequence: CASSAVPGQGAYEQYF.